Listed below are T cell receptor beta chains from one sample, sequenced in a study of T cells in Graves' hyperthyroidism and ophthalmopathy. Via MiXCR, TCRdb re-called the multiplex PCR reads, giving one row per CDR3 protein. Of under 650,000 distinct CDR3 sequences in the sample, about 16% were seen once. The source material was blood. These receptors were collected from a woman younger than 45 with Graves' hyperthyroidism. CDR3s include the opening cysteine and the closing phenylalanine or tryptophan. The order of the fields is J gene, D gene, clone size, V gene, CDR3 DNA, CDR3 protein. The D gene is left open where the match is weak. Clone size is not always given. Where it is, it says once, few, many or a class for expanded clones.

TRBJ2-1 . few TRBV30 TGTGCCTGGAGTCCTGACACCTACAATGAGCAGTTCTTC CAWSPDTYNEQFF
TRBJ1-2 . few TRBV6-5 TGTGCCAGCAGTTACGCCAGATCCCCCTGGCTCGGCTACACCTTC CASSYARSPWLGYTF
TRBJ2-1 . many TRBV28 TGTGCCAGCAGTTTCGAGGGACGTGAGCAGTTCTTC CASSFEGREQFF
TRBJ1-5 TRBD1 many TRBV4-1 TGCGCCAGCAGCCAAGAATTGGGGACAGGGAATCAGCCCCAGCATTTT CASSQELGTGNQPQHF
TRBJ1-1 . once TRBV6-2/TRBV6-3 TGTGCCAGCATCAACAGGGATTTGGCTGAAGCTTTCTTT CASINRDLAEAFF
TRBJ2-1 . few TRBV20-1 TGCAGTGCTGGCACAGTTTACAATGAGCAGTTCTTC CSAGTVYNEQFF
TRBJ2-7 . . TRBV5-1 TGCGCCAGCAGGACGCCGGGACATACCTACGAGCAGTACTTC CASRTPGHTYEQYF
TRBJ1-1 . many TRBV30 TGTGCCTGGAGTCGCAGCGGGAACACTGAAGCTTTCTTT CAWSRSGNTEAFF
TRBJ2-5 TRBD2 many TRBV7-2 TGTGCCAGCAGCTTAGCGCGCGGGAGGGCCGGGGAGACCCAGTACTTC CASSLARGRAGETQYF
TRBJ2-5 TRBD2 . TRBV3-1 TGTGCCAGCAGCCTTAGACTAGCGGGAGGAGTATTAGGAGAGACCCAGTACTTC CASSLRLAGGVLGETQYF
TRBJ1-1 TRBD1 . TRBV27 TGTGCCAGCAGTTTAGCAATAACGACAGGGGGCGTGAATGAAGCTTTCTTT CASSLAITTGGVNEAFF
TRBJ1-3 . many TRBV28 TGTGCCAGCAGTCCCGACCAGGCCAGCGGAAACACCATATATTTT CASSPDQASGNTIYF
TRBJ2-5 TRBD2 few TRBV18 TGTGCCAGCTCACCTCCAGGACTAGCAGAGACCCAGTACTTC CASSPPGLAETQYF
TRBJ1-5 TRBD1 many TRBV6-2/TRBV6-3 TGTGCCAGCGCCCCACAGGGGCGTAGCAATCAGCCCCAGCATTTT CASAPQGRSNQPQHF
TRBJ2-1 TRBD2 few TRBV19 TGTGCCAGTAGTATAGGGGTCTGGAGCGGGAGGGCCGGTGAGCAGTTCTTC CASSIGVWSGRAGEQFF
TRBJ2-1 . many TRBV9 TGTGCCAGCAGCGTAGGAGGGATGAGCTCCTACAATGAGCAGTTCTTC CASSVGGMSSYNEQFF
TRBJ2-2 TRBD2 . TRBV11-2 TGTGCCAGCAGCTCCGTCAGCGGGAGTACCGGGGAGCTGTTTTTT CASSSVSGSTGELFF
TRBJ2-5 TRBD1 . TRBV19 TGTGCCAGTAGTGTCACAGGGGGCGGGGAGACCCAGTACTTC CASSVTGGGETQYF
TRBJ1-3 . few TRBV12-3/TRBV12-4 TGTGCCAGCAGCCCTCACCCCTCTGGAAACACCATATATTTT CASSPHPSGNTIYF
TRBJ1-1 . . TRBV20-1 TGCAGTGTCCGCGGGGAGACTGAAGCTTTCTTT CSVRGETEAFF
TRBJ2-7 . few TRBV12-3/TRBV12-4 TGTGCCAGCAGTCTAACGTCACAAATTAGCCACGAGCAGTACTTC CASSLTSQISHEQYF
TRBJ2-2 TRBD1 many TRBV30 TGTGCCTGGAGTGTACTGGGCAGGGGGTCGGGCGGGGAGCTGTTTTTT CAWSVLGRGSGGELFF
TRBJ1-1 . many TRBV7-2 TGTGCCAGCAGATCCGGGAGTCCATACCAAGCTTTCTTT CASRSGSPYQAFF
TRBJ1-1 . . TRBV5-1 TGCGCCAGCAGCTTGGCTACGGGGGGCGCGACTGAAGCTTTCTTT CASSLATGGATEAFF
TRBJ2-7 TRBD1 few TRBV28 TGTGCCAGCGGGACAGAAGTCTACGAGCAGTACTTC CASGTEVYEQYF
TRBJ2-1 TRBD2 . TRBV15 TGTGCCACCAGCAGAGATCGTTACAGCGGGAGATCCCCTGAGCAGTTCTTC CATSRDRYSGRSPEQFF
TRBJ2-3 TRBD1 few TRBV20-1 TGCAGTGCTAGACAAACAGGGGGGGATACGCAGTATTTT CSARQTGGDTQYF
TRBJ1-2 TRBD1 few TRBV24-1 TGTGCCACCAGTGATCGACAGGGGGCAGGCTATGGCTACACCTTC CATSDRQGAGYGYTF
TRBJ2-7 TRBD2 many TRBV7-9 TGTGCCAGCAGCTCCATCAACTCTCCCGTTAGCCGGCTAGCGGGAGGCTACGAGCAGTACTTC CASSSINSPVSRLAGGYEQYF
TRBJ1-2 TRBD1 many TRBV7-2 TGTGCCAGCAGTCGAACCAGAAAGCAGGGACAGGGCTACACCTTC CASSRTRKQGQGYTF
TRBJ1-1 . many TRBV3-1 TGTGCCAGCAGCCCGGCCGGGGCTGAAGCTTTCTTT CASSPAGAEAFF